This TCR beta chain was retrieved from a study of long-term antiretroviral therapy in people with HIV. Researchers ran immunoSEQ v3.0 at survey level. The method was immunoSEQ multiplex PCR; TCRdb's version includes in-frame clones alone and lacks a portion of them. The sample contains under 30,000 clones, 90% to 95% of which appear only once. Trimming cost V 5 bases and J 9 bases; bases outside gene matches: 9. CDR1 and CDR2 (germline): MNHNS, SASEGT. The CDR3 length is 15 residues. The source was unsorted PBMCs, collected roughly 6.3 years after starting antiretroviral therapy. The receptor's source is a man aged 25 to 40 with HIV. This sequence joins TRBV6-1 and TRBJ1-6; 8 bases map to TRBD1. The CDR3 sequence is CASSTPTGAPSPLHF. The CDR3 bases are TGTGCCAGCAGTACTCCGACAGGGGCCCCTTCACCCCTCCACTTT.